The 28 T cell receptor beta chains in this list originate from one sample, sequenced in a study of OX40 agonist ivuxolimab in advanced cancers. The table came from immunoSEQ multiplex PCR; TCRdb's copy has only in-frame clones and leaves some out. This table holds about 46,000 clones, 88% found once. The sample here was CD4+ or CD8+ T cells sorted from blood, taken in a trial of the OX40 agonist ivuxolimab. The receptors derive from an adult with an advanced solid tumor such as melanoma, head and neck, liver or kidney cancer.

J is TRBJ2-7 and V is TRBV27; the D gene could be TRBD1 or TRBD2 (5 bases each). The V end lost 0 bases, the J end lost 2 bases, and 11 bases lay between the germline ends. CDR1 is MNHEY, CDR2 SMNVEV, per germline (reference sequence). The length of the CDR3 is 15 residues. The CDR3 nucleotides are TGTGCCAGCAGTTTATCGGGACCCAGGACCTACGAGCAGTACTTC. It codes for CASSLSGPRTYEQYF.

The chain joins TRBV7-2 to TRBJ2-7; possibly TRBD2 for D (6 bases). V lost 1 base to trimming and J lost 2 bases, with 12 bases between them. The germline gives CDR1 SGHTA, CDR2 FQGNSA. The CDR3 extends over 15 amino acids. DNA for the CDR3: TGTGCCAGCAGCTTAGGGGCTAGCGCGACCTACGAGCAGTACTTC. Encoded protein: CASSLGASATYEQYF.

The chain is built from TRBV7-2 and TRBJ2-5; no reliable D call. From germline, CDR1 is SGHTA and CDR2 FQGNSA. The CDR3 sequence is 13 residues long. Deletions cut 0 bases from V and 9 bases from J, with 11 bases between. CDR3 bases: TGTGCCAGCAGCTTAGCGAACTACGACGCCCAGTACTTC. It is translated as CASSLANYDAQYF.

The rearrangement links TRBV13 to TRBJ2-7, with D possibly being TRBD1 or TRBD2 (5 bases each). Per germline, CDR1 PRHDT and CDR2 FYEKMQ (reference sequence). This CDR3 contains 18 residues. Trimming took 5 bases from V and 1 from J, leaving 24 bases between them. CDR3 coding DNA: TGTGCCAGCAGCGTTGAGGGATTGGGACCTTCAAGATCCTACGAGCAGTACTTC. As protein: CASSVEGLGPSRSYEQYF.

V is TRBV28 and J is TRBJ1-2; 11 nucleotides line up with TRBD1. V lost 6 bases and J lost 8; bases outside the gene matches: 14. Germline V gene sequence: CDR1 MDHEN, CDR2 SYDVKM. This CDR3 has 16 amino acids. CDR3 protein: CASRILEDRGLWGYTF. CDR3 nucleotides: TGTGCCAGCAGAATTTTAGAGGACAGGGGGCTTTGGGGCTACACCTTC.

The chain joins TRBV6-4 to TRBJ2-7; 8 bases fit TRBD1. Per germline, CDR1 MRHNA and CDR2 SNTAGT. V was clipped by 6 bases and J by 1 base; unmatched bases: 5. The CDR3 loop spans 14 amino acids. In DNA form, the CDR3 reads TGTGCCAGCAGCGCCGGACAGGGTTCCTACGAGCAGTACTTC. This translates into CASSAGQGSYEQYF.

The chain employs TRBV19 and TRBJ1-2; TRBD1 is a possible D gene (5 bases). V shed 5 bases and J shed 5 bases, with 18 bases lying between them. The CDR3 covers 15 residues. Germline-derived CDR1 and CDR2 are LNHDA and SQIVND (reference sequence). The CDR3 DNA is TGTGCCAGTAGTCCCTATGGGGGAGAAAATTATGGCTACACCTTC. Translation gives CASSPYGGENYGYTF.

J is TRBJ1-4 and V is TRBV6-5, with TRBD1 identical over 9 bases. The germline gives CDR1 MNHEY, CDR2 SVGAGI. Trimming took 5 bases from V and 5 from J; bases not matched to a gene: 6. The CDR3 has 15 amino acids. The CDR3 DNA follows: TGTGCCAGCAGTGCACTCGGGACAGGGAATGAAAAACTGTTTTTT. This encodes CASSALGTGNEKLFF.

This chain joins TRBV7-2 and TRBJ2-1; D is tentatively TRBD1 or TRBD2 (6 bases each). Per germline, CDR1 SGHTA and CDR2 FQGNSA. The ends were cut back, 0 bases at V and 3 bases at J, with 9 bases in the middle. CDR3 length: 15 residues. CDR3: CASSLAGGHYNEQFF. DNA for the CDR3: TGTGCCAGCAGCTTAGCGGGGGGACACTACAATGAGCAGTTCTTC.

This clone was seen once. In nucleotides, the CDR3 is TGCGCCAGCAGCTTTGTACAGGGGATACACGAGACCCAGTACTTC. Translated: CASSFVQGIHETQYF. The rearrangement uses TRBV5-1 and TRBJ2-5; TRBD1 matches 7 bases. The CDR3 length is 15 residues. Germline CDR1 SGHRS, CDR2 YFSETQ. Trimming took 2 bases from V and 5 from J; bases not matched to a gene: 9.

This clone occurred once. The rearrangement joins TRBV5-1 to TRBJ2-2; the match to TRBD2 covers 7 bases. Germline V gene sequence: CDR1 SGHRS, CDR2 YFSETQ. This CDR3 is 19 amino acids long. V dropped 1 base and J dropped 0; count of bases not matched to a gene: 12. The CDR3 DNA follows: TGCGCCAGCAGCTTGCCCTTGGTAGCGGGCGTAACGAACACCGGGGAGCTGTTTTTT. This codes for CASSLPLVAGVTNTGELFF.

In this sample, this clone turned up many times. The chain links TRBV28 to TRBJ2-2; D may be TRBD1 (5 bases). Trimming removed 8 bases at V and 1 base at J, with 17 bases between. This CDR3 comprises 16 residues. The germline CDR1 and CDR2 sequences are MDHEN and SYDVKM. CDR3 in amino acids: CASGNWGRENTGELFF. The CDR3 bases are TGTGCCAGCGGTAACTGGGGCAGAGAGAACACCGGGGAGCTGTTTTTT.

Written as DNA, the CDR3 is TGTGCCAGCAATATGAATAGCAATCAGCCCCAGCATTTT. Translating it yields CASNMNSNQPQHF. The chain recombines TRBV6-5 with TRBJ1-5; D uncertain. CDR1 is MNHEY, CDR2 SVGAGI, per germline. V lost 7 bases and J 0 bases, leaving 7 bases between the germline ends. The CDR3 length is 13 residues.

CDR3 amino acids: CASAAGGPVSDTQYF. Written as DNA, the CDR3 is TGTGCCAGCGCGGCGGGGGGGCCAGTGTCAGATACGCAGTATTTT. This chain links TRBV7-2 with TRBJ2-3, with 9 bases identical to TRBD2. Germline lookup yields CDR1 SGHTA and CDR2 FQGNSA. Losses at the gene ends were 8 bases for V and 4 bases for J; bases not matched to a gene: 10. This CDR3 contains 15 residues.

J is TRBJ1-2 and V is TRBV11-2; 7 bases map to TRBD1. The CDR3 consists of 16 residues. V was clipped by 4 bases and J by 3 bases; unmatched bases: 11. From germline, CDR1 is SGHAT and CDR2 FQNNGV. CDR3 DNA: TGTGCCAGCAGCTCTAAAGGGTTTCAGGGGGACTATGGCTACACCTTC. Amino acid sequence: CASSSKGFQGDYGYTF.

J is TRBJ1-3 and V is TRBV6-1; D gene ambiguous. The CDR3 contains 15 residues. Germline-derived CDR1 and CDR2 are MNHNS and SASEGT. The V and J ends lost 2 bases and 0 bases respectively, with 8 bases between them. CDR3 nucleotide sequence: TGTGCCAGCAGTGAACAGGTCTACTCTGGAAACACCATATATTTT. Encoded protein: CASSEQVYSGNTIYF.

The V and J genes are TRBV27 and TRBJ2-5; no clear D gene. Trimming took off 5 bases at V and 1 base at J, with 14 bases between the two ends. The germline V gene encodes CDR1 MNHEY and CDR2 SMNVEV (reference sequence). The length of the CDR3 is 15 residues. Written as DNA, the CDR3 is TGTGCCAGCAGTACCTGGACGGACCTCCAAGAGACCCAGTACTTC. This gives the protein CASSTWTDLQETQYF.

This clone has only a few counts. The V and J genes are TRBV6-6 and TRBJ1-1; D is perhaps TRBD1 (6 bases). The CDR3 runs 16 residues. Germline CDR1 is MNHNY and CDR2 is SVGAGI (reference sequence). Trimming removed 0 bases from V and 4 bases from J, with 15 bases in between. CDR3 coding DNA: TGTGCCAGCAGTTACTCTTGGGGGCGCGGGGCCACTGAAGCTTTCTTT. It encodes CASSYSWGRGATEAFF.

V is TRBV29-1 and J is TRBJ1-1, with 8 bases matching TRBD1. V lost 5 bases and J lost 4; bases outside the gene matches: 6. The CDR3 has 13 residues. CDR1 SQVTM and CDR2 ANQGSEA come from the germline V gene. The CDR3: CSVLRGQGTEAFF. CDR3 coding DNA: TGCAGCGTTCTCAGGGGGCAGGGCACTGAAGCTTTCTTT.

The V gene is TRBV9, the J gene TRBJ2-2; a possible D gene is TRBD2 (6 bases). Germline assignment: CDR1 SGDLS and CDR2 YYNGEE. V was pared by 3 bases and J by 7 bases, with 13 bases between. The CDR3 spans 14 residues. CDR3 nucleotide sequence: TGTGCCAGCAGCGCTACAAGACTAGACGGGGAGCTGTTTTTT. This gives the protein CASSATRLDGELFF.

Comment on this clone: A far more abundant clone sits one base away, making this likely a read error. The chain recombines TRBV7-3 with TRBJ1-5; 10 nucleotides align to TRBD1. The V gene end was trimmed by 3 bases and the J gene end by 4 bases; junction bases not matched to a gene: 15. This CDR3 contains 19 residues. The germline CDR1 and CDR2 sequences are SGHTA and FQGTGA. The CDR3 reads CASSFPGQGTLNNNQPQHF. The CDR3 DNA follows: TGTGCCAGCAGCTTTCCGGGACAGGGGACCCTCAACAATAATCAGCCCCAGCATTTT.

This sequence joins TRBV11-2 and TRBJ1-5; D unresolved. CDR1 is SGHAT and CDR2 is FQNNGV in the germline V gene. V was clipped by 5 bases and J by 7 bases, with 12 bases between them. The CDR3 length is 13 residues. The CDR3 spells CASSPTGLQPQHF. The DNA of the CDR3 is TGTGCCAGCAGCCCAACCGGCCTACAGCCCCAGCATTTT.

The V and J genes are TRBV28 and TRBJ2-2, with 11 bases identical to TRBD2. Germline trimming cut 8 bases from V and 0 bases from J; bases unmatched to any gene: 2. This CDR3 is built from 15 residues. Germline V gene lookup returns CDR1 MDHEN and CDR2 SYDVKM. The CDR3 DNA is TGTGCCAGCTCTAGCGGGGGGTCGAACACCGGGGAGCTGTTTTTT. Translating it yields CASSSGGSNTGELFF.

The chain couples TRBV10-2 to TRBJ2-7; a weak D match, TRBD1 (6 bases). CDR3 length equals 13 residues. CDR1 is WSHSY and CDR2 is SAAADI in the germline V gene. The V end was cut by 4 bases, the J end by 3 bases, with 10 bases between. The CDR3 is CASSAPGVYEQYF. The CDR3 DNA is TGCGCCAGCAGTGCCCCAGGGGTCTACGAGCAGTACTTC.

The genes are TRBV11-3 and TRBJ1-1; D remains ambiguous. Trimming cost V 3 bases and J 0 bases, with 5 bases left between them. Per the germline V gene, CDR1 is SGHNT and CDR2 is YENEEA. This CDR3 has 13 residues. In nucleotides, the CDR3 is TGTGCCAGCAGCTTCTATCTGAACACTGAAGCTTTCTTT. Translation gives CASSFYLNTEAFF.

The rearrangement joins TRBV10-2 to TRBJ1-3; D unresolved. With 6 bases removed from V and 1 base from J, the gap between germline ends came to 13 bases. The length of the CDR3 is 15 residues. Germline assignment: CDR1 WSHSY and CDR2 SAAADI. The CDR3 sequence is CASSLTAGSGNTIYF. The CDR3 nucleotides read TGCGCCAGCAGCCTGACGGCAGGATCTGGAAACACCATATATTTT.

V usage is TRBV7-2 and J usage is TRBJ2-3; the D gene is possibly TRBD1 (5 bases). Per the germline V gene, CDR1 is SGHTA and CDR2 is FQGNSA. V was shortened by 5 bases and J by 0 bases, with 12 bases between the two germline ends. The CDR3 runs to 15 residues. CDR3 coding DNA: TGTGCCAGCAGCCTAGGGGCACCTAGCACAGATACGCAGTATTTT. Amino acid sequence: CASSLGAPSTDTQYF.

The V gene is TRBV9, the J gene TRBJ2-2; D not certain. Between the trimmed V and J ends, which lost 4 bases and 3 bases, there was a span of 4 bases. Germline-derived CDR1 and CDR2 are SGDLS and YYNGEE. The CDR3 runs to 12 residues. The CDR3 DNA follows: TGTGCCAGCAGCCCGGACACCGGGGAGCTGTTTTTT. Amino acid sequence: CASSPDTGELFF.